The 28 T cell receptor beta chains reported below all come from one sample, sequenced in a study of blood T cell repertoires in COVID-19. Sequencing used immunoSEQ multiplex PCR; TCRdb keeps in-frame clones, though not all of them. This table has about 280,000 clones, roughly 87% appearing once. The specimen sequenced was peripheral blood. Receptor source: a human donor in a cohort sampled during active COVID-19.

The J gene is TRBJ2-7, the V gene TRBV6-6, with D perhaps TRBD2 (6 bases). Trimming stripped 6 bases from V and 0 bases from J, with 12 bases between. Germline CDR1 reads MNHNY; CDR2 reads SVGAGI (reference sequence). The CDR3 spans 14 residues. The CDR3 spells CASRDSTSSYEQYF. CDR3 coding DNA: TGTGCCAGCAGGGACTCGACTAGCTCCTACGAGCAGTACTTC.

This clone was seen more than once but under ten times. The chain is built from TRBV5-4 and TRBJ2-3, with 9 positions matching TRBD2. Germline V gene sequence: CDR1 SGHNT, CDR2 YYREEE (reference sequence). The V gene end was trimmed by 1 base and the J gene end by 6 bases; junction bases not matched to a gene: 6. CDR3 length equals 15 residues. CDR3 bases: TGTGCCAGCAGCTTGACGATTAGCGGGAGCGATACGCAGTATTTT. Translation: CASSLTISGSDTQYF.

This sequence joins TRBV19 and TRBJ1-1, with 8 bases identical to TRBD1. This CDR3 is 15 amino acids long. Germline CDR1 LNHDA, CDR2 SQIVND (reference sequence). V was clipped by 7 bases and J by 0 bases; unmatched bases: 7. This CDR3 is CASTTGDYLNTEAFF. Written as DNA, the CDR3 is TGTGCCAGTACGACAGGGGATTATTTGAACACTGAAGCTTTCTTT.

The chain carries TRBV5-1 and TRBJ2-1; 9 bases are a match to TRBD2. The CDR3 contains 15 residues. Germline loops: CDR1 SGHRS, CDR2 YFSETQ. Germline trimming cut 5 bases from V and 8 bases from J; bases unmatched to any gene: 11. The CDR3: CASRPLAGGRYEQFF. CDR3 coding DNA: TGCGCCAGCAGACCTTTGGCGGGAGGGAGGTATGAGCAGTTCTTC.

The V and J genes are TRBV6-6 and TRBJ1-5; tentative D call: TRBD1 (5 bases). The CDR3 runs 13 residues. V shed 9 bases and J shed 3 bases, with 12 bases lying between them. CDR1 and CDR2 from the germline V gene are MNHNY and SVGAGI (reference sequence). The CDR3 DNA reads as TGTGCCAGTACCGGCAGGGTCAATCAGCCCCAGCATTTT. Its translation is CASTGRVNQPQHF.

The V and J genes are TRBV24-1 and TRBJ1-5; possibly TRBD1 for D (5 bases). Germline V gives CDR1 KGHDR, CDR2 SFDVKD. Trimming left V 9 bases short and J 7 bases short, with 15 bases between. The CDR3 covers 13 residues. The CDR3 sequence: CATGAGWGQPQHF. As DNA, the CDR3 is TGTGCCACCGGTGCAGGGTGGGGCCAGCCCCAGCATTTT.

J is TRBJ2-7 and V is TRBV16, with D maybe TRBD1 (6 bases). V lost 4 bases, J lost 5 bases, and 21 bases lay in between. The CDR3 loop spans 16 amino acids. Germline V gene lookup returns CDR1 KGHSY and CDR2 FQNENV. CDR3: CASSLPPAGQSNEQYF. The CDR3 DNA reads TGTGCCAGCAGCCTCCCCCCCGCAGGACAGTCGAACGAGCAGTACTTC.

The J gene is TRBJ2-2, the V gene TRBV4-2, with a possible D match to TRBD2 (6 bases). The germline V gene has CDR1 LGHNA and CDR2 YNFKEQ. The CDR3 spans 17 residues. The V end was cut by 5 bases, the J end by 7 bases, with 23 bases between. Written as DNA, the CDR3 is TGTGCCAGCAGCAGACGTCTGCGCGGGGAAGCCCACGGGGAGCTGTTTTTT. Amino acid sequence: CASSRRLRGEAHGELFF.

The V and J genes are TRBV30 and TRBJ2-3, with D unclear. CDR3 length: 13 amino acids. Trimming removed 2 bases at V and 4 bases at J, with 10 bases between. Germline V gene data show CDR1 as GTSNPN and CDR2 as SVGIG (reference sequence). Here the CDR3 DNA reads TGTGCCTGGAGTATCGGTTCGTCAGATACGCAGTATTTT. This sequence encodes CAWSIGSSDTQYF.

The sample holds one count of this clone. This sequence joins TRBV18 and TRBJ2-1, with 7 bases aligning to TRBD1. V was pared by 6 bases and J by 2 bases, with 13 bases of the junction left unmatched. The germline gives CDR1 KGHSH, CDR2 LQKENI. The CDR3 extends over 17 amino acids. The CDR3 here is CASSRHPIDRAYNEQFF. Written as DNA, the CDR3 is TGTGCCAGCTCTCGTCACCCAATAGACAGGGCCTACAATGAGCAGTTCTTC.

The V and J genes are TRBV24-1 and TRBJ1-2; no clear D gene. Germline lookup yields CDR1 KGHDR and CDR2 SFDVKD. Trimming took off 5 bases at V and 3 bases at J, with 6 bases between the two ends. This CDR3 comprises 12 residues. The CDR3 bases are TGTGCCACCAGTGGTCGGGACTATGGCTACACCTTC. This translates into CATSGRDYGYTF.

This chain joins TRBV4-1 and TRBJ1-2, with 8 bases aligning to TRBD1. CDR3 length: 15 residues. J was trimmed by 7 bases and V by 0 bases; bases with no gene match: 7. The germline V gene encodes CDR1 MGHRA and CDR2 YSYEKL. The CDR3 region is CASSQDGQGTRGYTF. Written as DNA, the CDR3 is TGCGCCAGCAGCCAAGATGGACAGGGAACTCGTGGCTACACCTTC.

This rearrangement joins TRBV28 to TRBJ2-3; 12 nucleotides match TRBD2. This CDR3 is 19 amino acids long. J gave up 2 bases and V 4 bases, and 13 bases lay outside the gene matches. Germline V gene lookup returns CDR1 MDHEN and CDR2 SYDVKM. The chain's CDR3 is CASSSPSPSSGRATDTQYF. The CDR3, as DNA: TGTGCCAGCAGTTCCCCTTCTCCCTCTAGCGGGAGGGCCACAGATACGCAGTATTTT. The full variable domain, its missing parts supplied by reference TRBV28 and TRBJ2-3, is DVKVTQSSRYLVKRTGEKVFLECVQDMDHENMFWYRQDPGLGLRLIYFSYDVKMKEKGDIPEGYSVSREKKERFSLILESASTNQTSMYLCASSSPSPSSGRATDTQYFGPGTRLTVL.

The chain joins TRBV5-1 to TRBJ1-5; 7 nucleotides match TRBD1. Germline V gene sequence: CDR1 SGHRS, CDR2 YFSETQ. The CDR3 loop spans 15 amino acids. V shed 0 bases and J 4 bases; nucleotides not matched to a gene: 4. CDR3 amino acids: CASSLGGQFNQPQHF. Written as DNA, the CDR3 is TGCGCCAGCAGCTTGGGGGGACAGTTTAATCAGCCCCAGCATTTT.

The V and J genes are TRBV24-1 and TRBJ2-1, with D possibly being TRBD2 (6 bases). The V end was cut by 2 bases, the J end by 0 bases, with 7 bases between. The CDR3 spans 15 residues. The germline gives CDR1 KGHDR, CDR2 SFDVKD. In DNA form, the CDR3 reads TGTGCCACCAGTGATTCCGGGAGCTCCTACAATGAGCAGTTCTTC. Translation gives CATSDSGSSYNEQFF.

V usage is TRBV6-5 and J usage is TRBJ1-2; 9 nucleotides line up with TRBD1. The CDR3 is 15 residues long. Trimming at V came to 6 bases and at J to 2 bases, leaving 7 bases not matched to a gene. Looked up from germline, CDR1 is MNHEY and CDR2 is SVGAGI. The CDR3 DNA sequence: TGTGCCAGCAGCCCCGGACAGGGGATAAACTATGGCTACACCTTC. Amino acids: CASSPGQGINYGYTF.

This chain links TRBV11-2 with TRBJ1-1; D gene ambiguous. Germline values: CDR1 SGHAT, CDR2 FQNNGV. This CDR3 has 13 residues. V was pared by 1 base and J by 10 bases, with 13 bases between. CDR3 region: CASSLGGIGGAFF. DNA for the CDR3: TGTGCCAGCAGCTTAGGAGGAATAGGAGGAGCTTTCTTT.

V gene TRBV19 combines with J gene TRBJ1-1; 7 bases map to TRBD1. V lost 6 bases, J lost 5 bases, and 9 bases stayed unmatched. The germline CDR1 and CDR2 sequences are LNHDA and SQIVND (reference sequence). This CDR3 is built from 14 residues. The CDR3 DNA follows: TGTGCCAGTAGGGGCAGACAGGGCTATACTGAAGCTTTCTTT. It yields the protein CASRGRQGYTEAFF.

This clone was counted only a few times. CDR3 coding DNA: TGTGCCAGCAATGAACAGAGCTATGGCTACACCTTC. Its protein is CASNEQSYGYTF. This chain links TRBV28 with TRBJ1-2, with D hard to call. The CDR3 has 12 amino acids. Germline V gene lookup returns CDR1 MDHEN and CDR2 SYDVKM. The germline V and J ends were trimmed by 7 bases and 4 bases, with 10 bases remaining between them.

This clone was observed a few times. The chain is built from TRBV3-1 (or the pseudogene TRBV3-2) and TRBJ2-3; weak D call: TRBD2 (5 bases). Germline-derived CDR1 and CDR2 are LGHDT and YNNKEL (reference sequence). Deletions cut 5 bases from V and 0 bases from J, with 15 bases between. The length of the CDR3 is 16 residues. The CDR3 loop reads CASSSRTLSSTDTQYF. DNA of the CDR3: TGTGCCAGCAGCTCGCGGACTCTTTCTAGCACAGATACGCAGTATTTT.

This chain uses TRBV12-3 or TRBV12-4 with TRBJ1-5; a possible D gene is TRBD1 (5 bases). Trimming cost V 7 bases and J 11 bases, with 18 bases left between them. There are 13 residues in the CDR3. CDR3 DNA sequence: TGTGCCAGCATCGACGGACGCGGAGGGGCCCAGCATTTT. Translation: CASIDGRGGAQHF.

The rearrangement joins TRBV11-2 to TRBJ2-1, with D hard to call. Germline values: CDR1 SGHAT, CDR2 FQNNGV. The CDR3 sequence is 16 residues long. Deletions cut 5 bases from V and 0 bases from J, with 14 bases between. In DNA form, the CDR3 reads TGTGCCAGCAGCCCTATGGCGGCTTCCTCCTACAATGAGCAGTTCTTC. Amino acid sequence: CASSPMAASSYNEQFF.

The J gene is TRBJ2-4, the V gene TRBV15, with 8 bases lining up with TRBD2. The V and J ends lost 4 bases and 2 bases, in that order; junction bases with no gene match: 10. This CDR3 has 17 residues. Germline CDR1 LNHNV, CDR2 YYDKDF (reference sequence). CDR3 in DNA: TGTGCCACCAGCACCCGCAGCGGGAGTGGGACCAAAAACATTCAGTACTTC. Its translation is CATSTRSGSGTKNIQYF.

The V gene is TRBV29-1, the J gene TRBJ2-1; D is possibly TRBD2 (5 bases). Germline V gene data show CDR1 as SQVTM and CDR2 as ANQGSEA. The V and J ends lost 4 bases and 8 bases respectively, with 15 bases between them. The CDR3 is 13 residues long. CDR3 nucleotides: TGCAGCGTTGTCCTCCAGGTAGCGTATGAGCAGTTCTTC. Amino acid sequence: CSVVLQVAYEQFF.

This clone has only one observation. The chain has TRBV5-6 and TRBJ1-2; D is uncertain. Germline V CDR1 and CDR2: SGHDT, YYEEEE. Trimming removed 4 bases from V and 4 bases from J, with 17 bases in between. This CDR3 has 15 amino acids. In DNA, the CDR3 is TGTGCCAGCAGCCGCGTGTCCCTCGCCTCCTATGGCTACACCTTC. This codes for CASSRVSLASYGYTF.

The V gene is TRBV6-5, the J gene TRBJ2-2; 7 bases agree with TRBD1. Germline values: CDR1 MNHEY, CDR2 SVGAGI. This CDR3 is built from 14 residues. The J segment lost 3 bases and the V segment lost 6 bases, leaving 4 bases of the junction unmatched. The CDR3 region has the DNA TGTGCCAGCAGGCGGACAGGAGACACCGGGGAGCTGTTTTTT. This gives the protein CASRRTGDTGELFF.

The chain uses TRBV15 and TRBJ2-1, with 9 bases matching TRBD1. Germline trimming cut 1 base from V and 6 bases from J; bases unmatched to any gene: 7. The CDR3 runs 16 residues. Germline lookup yields CDR1 LNHNV and CDR2 YYDKDF (reference sequence). The CDR3 here is CATSRGPGQGSNEQFF. The CDR3 DNA reads TGTGCCACCAGCAGAGGACCGGGACAGGGTTCCAATGAGCAGTTCTTC.

This clone was picked up a small number of times. V gene TRBV4-3 combines with J gene TRBJ2-1, with D perhaps matching TRBD2 (6 bases). Trimming stripped 1 base from V and 8 bases from J, with 18 bases between. The CDR3 runs 16 residues. Per germline, CDR1 LGHNA and CDR2 YSLEER. The CDR3 DNA sequence: TGCGCCAGCAGCCAAGCTTGGCGGGACCTTCCCTATGAGCAGTTCTTC. Residues: CASSQAWRDLPYEQFF.